The 21 T cell receptor beta chains listed next were all sequenced from one sample in a study of blood T cell repertoires in COVID-19. The protocol was immunoSEQ multiplex PCR, while the TCRdb copy is restricted to in-frame clones and leaves out a portion. The sample contains over 85,000 clones, approximately 65% of which appear only once. The material sequenced was peripheral blood. The receptor set was obtained from an older woman with acute or convalescent COVID-19.

The chain has TRBV30 and TRBJ2-5; no firm D call. Germline V lookup: CDR1 GTSNPN, CDR2 SVGIG (reference sequence). Trimming took 3 bases from V and 5 from J, leaving 7 bases between them. This CDR3 has 11 amino acids. CDR3 DNA sequence: TGTGCCTGGAGCGCCGGGGAGACCCAGTACTTC. Translated: CAWSAGETQYF.

V usage is TRBV12-5 and J usage is TRBJ1-1; 8 bases line up with TRBD1. Trimming removed 5 bases from V and 7 bases from J; junction bases left unmatched: 3. The CDR3 spans 12 residues. Germline V gene lookup returns CDR1 LGHNT and CDR2 FRNRAP. The CDR3 here is CASGRGTGEAFF. As DNA, the CDR3 is TGTGCTAGTGGTCGCGGGACAGGTGAAGCTTTCTTT.

The chain uses TRBV10-3 and TRBJ1-2; 9 bases are shared with TRBD1. CDR1 is ENHRY, CDR2 SYGVKD, per germline. V trimming: 7 bases; J trimming: 8 bases; junction bases outside the gene matches: 11. This CDR3 is built from 14 residues. The CDR3 bases are TGTGCCATCACCCCGACAGGGGGGCTAGGAGGCTACACCTTC. Protein product: CAITPTGGLGGYTF.

The rearrangement joins TRBV5-1 to TRBJ2-7, with 7 bases identical to TRBD1. Germline CDR1 and CDR2: SGHRS and YFSETQ. This CDR3 spans 15 amino acids. Germline trimming cut 5 bases from V and 2 bases from J; bases unmatched to any gene: 10. In nucleotides, the CDR3 is TGCGCCAGCAGACAAGGACAGGTAGCAACCTACGAGCAGTACTTC. It codes for CASRQGQVATYEQYF.

To note about this clone: At one boundary the junction diverges from the germline segment, which might be a read error. V is TRBV6-2 or TRBV6-3 and J is TRBJ2-7, with a tentative D call TRBD2 (6 bases). Germline lookup yields CDR1 MNHEY and CDR2 SVGEGT. The CDR3 is 12 residues long. The CDR3 nucleotides are TGTGCCAGCAGTCGGTATTCCGGGACTCGAGACTTC. It is translated as CASSRYSGTRDF.

The chain is built from TRBV6-1 and TRBJ1-1; D perhaps matches TRBD1 (5 bases). In germline, CDR1 is MNHNS, CDR2 SASEGT. The CDR3 consists of 16 residues. The V end was cut by 2 bases, the J end by 3 bases, with 16 bases between. The CDR3: CASSELFLGPHTEAFF. Here the CDR3 DNA reads TGTGCCAGCAGTGAACTGTTTTTGGGGCCGCACACTGAAGCTTTCTTT.

The gene calls are TRBV2 and TRBJ1-1; a weak D match, TRBD1 (5 bases). The germline V and J ends were trimmed by 5 bases and 5 bases, with 15 bases remaining between them. This CDR3 comprises 14 residues. Germline values: CDR1 SNHLY, CDR2 FYNNEI. Here the CDR3 DNA reads TGTGCCAGCAGTTTAGTGGGGGGGAGGACTGAAGCTTTCTTT. It encodes CASSLVGGRTEAFF.

This chain connects TRBV7-9 to TRBJ1-4, with 7 nucleotides matching TRBD1. V lost 5 bases to trimming and J lost 6 bases; unmatched junction nucleotides: 9. The CDR3 has 15 amino acids. Per germline, CDR1 SEHNR and CDR2 FQNEAQ (reference sequence). The CDR3 loop is CASSPAGTAYEKLFF. DNA for the CDR3: TGTGCCAGCAGCCCTGCCGGGACAGCCTATGAAAAACTGTTTTTT. The whole variable domain, filled in from reference TRBV7-9 and TRBJ1-4, reads DTGVSQNPRHKITKRGQNVTFRCDPISEHNRLYWYRQTLGQGPEFLTYFQNEAQLEKSRLLSDRFSAERPKGSFSTLEIQRTEQGDSAMYLCASSPAGTAYEKLFFGSGTQLSVL.

This clone occurred many times. This specimen includes other DNA sequences encoding the same CDR3. The J gene is TRBJ2-7, the V gene TRBV6-5, with TRBD1 as a possible D gene (5 bases). Germline CDR1 reads MNHEY; CDR2 reads SVGAGI. The CDR3 is made up of 12 amino acids. The V gene lost 6 bases and the J gene lost 0 bases, with 6 bases spanning the gap. The CDR3 nucleotides are TGTGCCAGCAGGGACACCTCCTACGAGCAGTACTTC. Translated, it gives CASRDTSYEQYF.

In this sample, this clone turned up a few times. V gene TRBV30 combines with J gene TRBJ1-5; D gene uncertain. The CDR3 has 13 residues. Per germline, CDR1 GTSNPN and CDR2 SVGIG (reference sequence). V lost 1 base and J 2 bases, leaving 6 bases between the germline ends. This CDR3 reads CAWSDGGNQPQHF. CDR3 in DNA: TGTGCCTGGAGTGATGGAGGCAATCAGCCCCAGCATTTT. The variable domain in full, completed from reference TRBV30 and TRBJ1-5, reads SQTIHQWPATLVQPVGSPLSLECTVEGTSNPNLYWYRQAAGRGLQLLFYSVGIGQISSEVPQNLSASRPQDRQFILSSKKLLLSDSGFYLCAWSDGGNQPQHFGDGTRLSIL.

The genes are TRBV6-2 or TRBV6-3 and TRBJ1-6; D might be TRBD1 (5 bases). V was shortened by 6 bases and J by 5 bases, with 17 bases between the two germline ends. CDR3 length: 16 residues. Germline V gives CDR1 MNHEY, CDR2 SVGEGT. CDR3 sequence: CASSLTGLGHNSPLHF. As DNA, the CDR3 is TGTGCCAGCAGCCTTACAGGATTGGGGCATAATTCACCCCTCCACTTT.

J is TRBJ2-7 and V is TRBV14; a weak D match, TRBD2 (6 bases). Germline values: CDR1 SGHDN, CDR2 FVKESK. V gave up 4 bases and J gave up 3 bases, with 13 bases separating them. The CDR3 spans 14 residues. CDR3 loop: CASSRRRGDYEQYF. CDR3 nucleotides: TGTGCCAGCAGCCGGAGGAGGGGTGACTACGAGCAGTACTTC.

The V and J genes are TRBV5-1 and TRBJ1-1; 7 bases align to TRBD1. Trimming removed 7 bases from V and 0 bases from J; junction bases left unmatched: 6. CDR3 length: 14 residues. In germline, CDR1 is SGHRS, CDR2 YFSETQ. CDR3 amino acids: CASWDRGMNTEAFF. CDR3 nucleotide sequence: TGCGCCAGCTGGGACAGAGGAATGAACACTGAAGCTTTCTTT.

The rearrangement joins TRBV6-5 to TRBJ2-7; TRBD1 matches at 7 bases. Germline-derived CDR1 and CDR2 are MNHEY and SVGAGI. Losses at the gene ends were 0 bases for V and 7 bases for J; bases not matched to a gene: 6. The CDR3 runs 14 residues. CDR3 loop: CASSYSGTVTEQYF. CDR3 sequence (DNA): TGTGCCAGCAGTTACTCCGGGACAGTTACTGAGCAGTACTTC.

The sample holds a few counts of this clone. The chain uses TRBV7-2 and TRBJ1-4; 7 bases line up with TRBD1. This CDR3 region has 15 residues. Per germline, CDR1 SGHTA and CDR2 FQGNSA. Unmatched junction bases numbered 11, after V lost 5 bases and J lost 8 bases. The CDR3 protein is CASSVRQGGLEKLFF. The CDR3 DNA is TGTGCCAGCAGCGTCCGACAGGGCGGATTAGAAAAACTGTTTTTT.

V gene TRBV28 combines with J gene TRBJ1-3; D gene unclear. Trimming left V 5 bases short and J 2 bases short, with 13 bases between. The CDR3 is 15 amino acids. In germline, CDR1 is MDHEN, CDR2 SYDVKM. Here the CDR3 reads CASSPPRGTGNTIYF. CDR3 DNA sequence: TGTGCCAGCAGTCCACCGCGGGGTACTGGAAACACCATATATTTT.

This chain connects TRBV7-3 to TRBJ2-7; D ambiguous. The ends were cut back, 2 bases at V and 0 bases at J, with 5 bases in the middle. This CDR3 region has 13 residues. In germline, CDR1 is SGHTA, CDR2 FQGTGA. CDR3 region: CASSLPNSYEQYF. Here the CDR3 DNA reads TGTGCCAGCAGCTTACCCAACTCCTACGAGCAGTACTTC.

This chain uses TRBV29-1 with TRBJ1-2, with 11 bases lining up with TRBD1. CDR1 is SQVTM, CDR2 ANQGSEA, per germline. The CDR3 spans 16 residues. The V segment lost 7 bases and the J segment 6 bases; nucleotides outside the gene matches: 16. This CDR3 reads CSAARDRGTVRNGYTF. Written as DNA, the CDR3 is TGCAGCGCCGCCCGGGACAGGGGGACTGTCCGTAATGGCTACACCTTC.

Here the CDR3 reads CASSPSVEGGYTF. The CDR3, as DNA: TGTGCCAGCTCACCCTCGGTCGAGGGCGGCTACACCTTC. V gene TRBV18 combines with J gene TRBJ1-2; D remains ambiguous. The CDR3 runs to 13 residues. Germline assignment: CDR1 KGHSH and CDR2 LQKENI. Trimming took off 3 bases at V and 8 bases at J, with 13 bases between the two ends.

This clone was detected once. The chain carries TRBV6-5 and TRBJ2-7, with 9 bases matching TRBD1. J gave up 6 bases and V 7 bases, and 10 bases lay outside the gene matches. In germline, CDR1 is MNHEY, CDR2 SVGAGI. This CDR3 is 14 amino acids long. The CDR3 region is CASTRQGVVGEQYF. Here the CDR3 DNA reads TGTGCCAGCACCCGACAGGGGGTAGTCGGCGAGCAGTACTTC.

This chain joins TRBV28 and TRBJ2-7, with 8 bases aligning to TRBD2. Germline V gene data show CDR1 as MDHEN and CDR2 as SYDVKM. CDR3 length equals 15 residues. The V segment lost 6 bases and the J segment 5 bases; nucleotides outside the gene matches: 12. The CDR3 reads CASRPGGVKPDEQYF. The DNA for the CDR3 is TGTGCCAGCAGGCCCGGGGGGGTCAAACCCGACGAGCAGTACTTC. The entire variable domain, with the rest obtained from reference TRBV28 and TRBJ2-7, is as follows: DVKVTQSSRYLVKRTGEKVFLECVQDMDHENMFWYRQDPGLGLRLIYFSYDVKMKEKGDIPEGYSVSREKKERFSLILESASTNQTSMYLCASRPGGVKPDEQYFGPGTRLTVT.